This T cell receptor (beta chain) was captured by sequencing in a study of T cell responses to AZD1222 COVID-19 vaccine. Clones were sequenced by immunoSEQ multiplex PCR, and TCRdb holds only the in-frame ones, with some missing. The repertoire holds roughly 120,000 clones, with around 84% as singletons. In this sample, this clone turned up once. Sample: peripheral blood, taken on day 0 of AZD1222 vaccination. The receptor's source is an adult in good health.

CDR3 coding DNA: TGCGCCAGCAGCTATAACAGGGGTGGTGACTATGGCTACACCTTC. As protein: CASSYNRGGDYGYTF. This chain connects TRBV5-1 to TRBJ1-2; TRBD1 matches at 7 bases. With 3 bases clipped from V and 3 bases from J, the junction kept 8 bases outside the gene matches. The CDR3 runs to 15 residues. The germline CDR1 and CDR2 sequences are SGHRS and YFSETQ.